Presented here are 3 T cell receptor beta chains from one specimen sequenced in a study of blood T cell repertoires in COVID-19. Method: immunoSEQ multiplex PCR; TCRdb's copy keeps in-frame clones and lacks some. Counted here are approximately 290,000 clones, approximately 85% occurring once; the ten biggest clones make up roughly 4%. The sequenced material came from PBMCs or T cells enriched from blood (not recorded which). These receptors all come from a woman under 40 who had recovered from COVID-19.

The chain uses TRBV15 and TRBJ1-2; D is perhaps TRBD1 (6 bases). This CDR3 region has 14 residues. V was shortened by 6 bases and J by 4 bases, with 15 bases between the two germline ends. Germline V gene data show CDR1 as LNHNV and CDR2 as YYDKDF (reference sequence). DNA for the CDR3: TGTGCCACCAGGAACCGGGACAACGCCTATGGCTACACCTTC. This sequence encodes CATRNRDNAYGYTF.

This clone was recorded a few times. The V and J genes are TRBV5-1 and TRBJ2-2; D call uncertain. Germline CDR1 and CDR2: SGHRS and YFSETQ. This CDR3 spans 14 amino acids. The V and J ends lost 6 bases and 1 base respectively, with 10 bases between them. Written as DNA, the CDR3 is TGCGCCAGCAACTCAGCGCAGAACACCGGGGAGCTGTTTTTT. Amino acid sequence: CASNSAQNTGELFF.

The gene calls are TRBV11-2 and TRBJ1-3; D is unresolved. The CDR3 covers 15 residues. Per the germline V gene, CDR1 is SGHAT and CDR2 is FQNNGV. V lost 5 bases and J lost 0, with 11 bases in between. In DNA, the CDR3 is TGTGCCAGCAGCCAGGCAACAAACTCTGGAAACACCATATATTTT. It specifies CASSQATNSGNTIYF.